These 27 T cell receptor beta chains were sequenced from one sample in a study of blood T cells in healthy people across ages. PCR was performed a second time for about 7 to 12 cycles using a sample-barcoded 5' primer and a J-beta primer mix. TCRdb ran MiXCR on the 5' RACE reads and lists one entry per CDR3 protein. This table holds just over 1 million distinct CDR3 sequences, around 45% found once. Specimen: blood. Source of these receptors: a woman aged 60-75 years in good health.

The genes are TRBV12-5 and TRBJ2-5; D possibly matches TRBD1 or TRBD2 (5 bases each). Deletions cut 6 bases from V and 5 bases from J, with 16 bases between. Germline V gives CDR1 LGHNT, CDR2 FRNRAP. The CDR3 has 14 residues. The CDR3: CASGRDRRWETQYF. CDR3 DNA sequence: TGTGCTAGTGGCCGGGACCGACGTTGGGAGACCCAGTACTTC.

The DNA for the CDR3 is TGCAGCGGCCGGGACAGGGGTTTAGATACGCAGTATTTT. Protein product: CSGRDRGLDTQYF. V usage is TRBV29-1 and J usage is TRBJ2-3, with 10 positions matching TRBD1. The J segment lost 5 bases and the V segment lost 7 bases, leaving 6 bases of the junction unmatched. Per the germline V gene, CDR1 is SQVTM and CDR2 is ANQGSEA. The CDR3 contains 13 residues.

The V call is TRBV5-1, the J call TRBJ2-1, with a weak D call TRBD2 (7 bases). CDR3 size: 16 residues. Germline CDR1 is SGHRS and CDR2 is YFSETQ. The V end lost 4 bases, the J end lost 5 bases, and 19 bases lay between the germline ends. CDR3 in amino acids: CASSQRGGGGNNEQFF. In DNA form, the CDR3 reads TGCGCCAGCAGCCAAAGGGGGGGCGGGGGAAACAATGAGCAGTTCTTC.

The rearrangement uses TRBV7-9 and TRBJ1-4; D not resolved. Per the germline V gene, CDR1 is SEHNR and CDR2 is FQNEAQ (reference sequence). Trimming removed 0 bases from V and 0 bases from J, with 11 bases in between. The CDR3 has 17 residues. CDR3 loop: CASSLALLGTTNEKLFF. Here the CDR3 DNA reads TGTGCCAGCAGCTTAGCGCTCTTAGGAACAACTAATGAAAAACTGTTTTTT.

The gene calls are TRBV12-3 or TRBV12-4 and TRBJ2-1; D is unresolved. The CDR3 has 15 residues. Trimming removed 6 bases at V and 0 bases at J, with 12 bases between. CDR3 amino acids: CASSISASSYNEQFF. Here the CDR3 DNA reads TGTGCCAGCAGCATATCCGCGAGCTCCTACAATGAGCAGTTCTTC.

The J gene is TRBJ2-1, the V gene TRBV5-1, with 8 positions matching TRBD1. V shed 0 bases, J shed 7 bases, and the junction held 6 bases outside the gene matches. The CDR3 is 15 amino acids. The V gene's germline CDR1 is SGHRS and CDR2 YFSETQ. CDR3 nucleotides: TGCGCCAGCAGCTTGGTTTTTACAGGGGGGAATGAGCAGTTCTTC. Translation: CASSLVFTGGNEQFF.

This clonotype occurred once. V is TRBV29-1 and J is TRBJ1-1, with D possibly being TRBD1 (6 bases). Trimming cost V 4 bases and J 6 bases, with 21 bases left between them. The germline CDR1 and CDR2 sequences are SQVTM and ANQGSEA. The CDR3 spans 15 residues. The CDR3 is CSVGSPIGAGAEAFF. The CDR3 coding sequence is TGCAGCGTTGGATCCCCTATTGGGGCAGGGGCTGAAGCTTTCTTT.

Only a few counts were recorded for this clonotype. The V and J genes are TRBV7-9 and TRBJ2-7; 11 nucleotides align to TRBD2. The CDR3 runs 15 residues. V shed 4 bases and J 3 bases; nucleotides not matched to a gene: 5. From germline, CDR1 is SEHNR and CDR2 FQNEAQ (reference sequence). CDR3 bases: TGTGCCAGCAGCTCGACTAGCGGGAACCTCTACGAGCAGTACTTC. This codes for CASSSTSGNLYEQYF.

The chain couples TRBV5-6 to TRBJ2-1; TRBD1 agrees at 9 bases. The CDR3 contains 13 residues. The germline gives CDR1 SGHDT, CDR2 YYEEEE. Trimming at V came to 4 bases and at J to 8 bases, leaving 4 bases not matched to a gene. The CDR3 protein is CASSKDRGHEQFF. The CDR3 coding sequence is TGTGCCAGCAGCAAGGACAGGGGTCATGAGCAGTTCTTC.

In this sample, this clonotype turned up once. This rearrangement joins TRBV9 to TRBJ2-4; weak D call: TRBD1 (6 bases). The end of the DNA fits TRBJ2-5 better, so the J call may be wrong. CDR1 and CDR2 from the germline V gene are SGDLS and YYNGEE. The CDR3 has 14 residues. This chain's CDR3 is CASSGGGGLETQYF. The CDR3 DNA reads TGTGCCAGCAGCGGAGGTGGGGGCTTGGAGACCCAGTACTTC.

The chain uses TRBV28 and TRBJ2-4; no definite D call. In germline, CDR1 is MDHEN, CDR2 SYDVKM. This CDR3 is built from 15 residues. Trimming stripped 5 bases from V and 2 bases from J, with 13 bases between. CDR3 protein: CASSPTSQTKNIQYF. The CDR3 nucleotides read TGTGCCAGCAGTCCGACCTCCCAAACCAAAAACATTCAGTACTTC.

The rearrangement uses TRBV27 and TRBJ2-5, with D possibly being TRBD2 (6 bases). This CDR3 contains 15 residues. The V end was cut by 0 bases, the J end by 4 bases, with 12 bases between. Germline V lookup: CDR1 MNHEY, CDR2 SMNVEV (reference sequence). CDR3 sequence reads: CASSLSIDGGETQYF. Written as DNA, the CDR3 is TGTGCCAGCAGTTTATCGATTGACGGGGGAGAGACCCAGTACTTC.

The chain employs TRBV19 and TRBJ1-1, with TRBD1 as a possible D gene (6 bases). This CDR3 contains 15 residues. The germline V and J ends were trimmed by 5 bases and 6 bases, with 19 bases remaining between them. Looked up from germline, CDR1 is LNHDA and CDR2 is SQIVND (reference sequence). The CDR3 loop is CASSPLRRGRSEAFF. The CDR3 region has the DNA TGTGCCAGTAGTCCCTTGAGAAGGGGGAGGTCTGAAGCTTTCTTT.

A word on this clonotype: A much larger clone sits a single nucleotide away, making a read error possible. The CDR3 sequence: CVSSRDIQETQYF. CDR3 DNA: TGTGTCAGCAGCCGGGACATACAAGAGACCCAGTACTTC. The chain uses TRBV11-2 and TRBJ2-5; a weak D match, TRBD1 (6 bases). Germline values: CDR1 SGHAT, CDR2 FQNNGV. The length of the CDR3 is 13 residues.

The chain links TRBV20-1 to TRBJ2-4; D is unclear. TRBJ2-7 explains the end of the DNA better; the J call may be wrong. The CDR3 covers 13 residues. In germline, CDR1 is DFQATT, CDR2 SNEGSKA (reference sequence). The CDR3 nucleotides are TGCAGTGCTAGAGGGAGCCTGGAAGGCGAGCAGTACTTC. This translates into CSARGSLEGEQYF.

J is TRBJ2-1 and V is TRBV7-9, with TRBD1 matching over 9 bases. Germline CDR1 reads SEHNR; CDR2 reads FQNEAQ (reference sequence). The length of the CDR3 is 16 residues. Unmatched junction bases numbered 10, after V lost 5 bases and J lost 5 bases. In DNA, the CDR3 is TGTGCCAGCAGCCCAGCGTGGGACAGGGTAGACAATGAGCAGTTCTTC. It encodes CASSPAWDRVDNEQFF.

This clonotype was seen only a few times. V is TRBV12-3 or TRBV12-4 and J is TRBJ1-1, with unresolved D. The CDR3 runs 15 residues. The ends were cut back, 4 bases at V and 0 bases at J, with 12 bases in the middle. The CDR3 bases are TGTGCCAGCAGTTCCCCGGGAGGTTTGAACACTGAAGCTTTCTTT. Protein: CASSSPGGLNTEAFF.

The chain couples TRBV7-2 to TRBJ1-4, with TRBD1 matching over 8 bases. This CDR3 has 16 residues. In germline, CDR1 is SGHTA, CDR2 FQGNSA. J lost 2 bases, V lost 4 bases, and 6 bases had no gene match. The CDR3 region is CASSSTGAGTNEKLFF. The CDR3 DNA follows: TGTGCCAGCAGCTCGACAGGGGCGGGCACTAATGAAAAACTGTTTTTT.

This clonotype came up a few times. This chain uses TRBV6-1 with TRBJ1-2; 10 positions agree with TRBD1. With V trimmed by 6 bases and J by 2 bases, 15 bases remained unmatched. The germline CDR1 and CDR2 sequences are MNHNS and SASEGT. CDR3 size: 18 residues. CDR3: CASRPRDRGKVTNYGYTF. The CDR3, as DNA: TGTGCCAGCAGACCCCGGGACAGGGGTAAGGTTACCAACTATGGCTACACCTTC.

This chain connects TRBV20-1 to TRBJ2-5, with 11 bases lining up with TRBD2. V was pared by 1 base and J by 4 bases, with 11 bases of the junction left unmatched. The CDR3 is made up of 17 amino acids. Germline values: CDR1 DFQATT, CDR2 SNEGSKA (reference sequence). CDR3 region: CSARGGDGSGRGETQYF. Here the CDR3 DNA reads TGCAGTGCTAGAGGTGGAGATGGTAGCGGGAGGGGAGAGACCCAGTACTTC.

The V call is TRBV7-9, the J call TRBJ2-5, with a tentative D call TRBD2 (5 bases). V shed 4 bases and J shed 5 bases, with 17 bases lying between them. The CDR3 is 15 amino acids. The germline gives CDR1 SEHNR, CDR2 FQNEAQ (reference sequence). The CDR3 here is CASSSLTKPGETQYF. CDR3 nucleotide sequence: TGTGCCAGCAGCTCCCTGACCAAGCCGGGGGAGACCCAGTACTTC.

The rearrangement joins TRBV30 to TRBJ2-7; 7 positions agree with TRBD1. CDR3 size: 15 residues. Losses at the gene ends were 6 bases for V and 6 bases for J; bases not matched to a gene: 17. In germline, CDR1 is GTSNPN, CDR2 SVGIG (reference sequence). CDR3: CACPYRGARKGEQYF. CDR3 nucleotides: TGTGCCTGCCCTTACAGGGGCGCTAGGAAGGGCGAGCAGTACTTC.

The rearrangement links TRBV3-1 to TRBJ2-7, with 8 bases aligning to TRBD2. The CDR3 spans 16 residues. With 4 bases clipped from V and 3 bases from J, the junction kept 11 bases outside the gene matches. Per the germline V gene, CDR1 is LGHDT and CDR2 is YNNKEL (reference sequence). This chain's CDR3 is CASSLRDRAGDYEQYF. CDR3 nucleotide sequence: TGTGCCAGCAGCCTTAGAGACCGAGCGGGGGACTACGAGCAGTACTTC.

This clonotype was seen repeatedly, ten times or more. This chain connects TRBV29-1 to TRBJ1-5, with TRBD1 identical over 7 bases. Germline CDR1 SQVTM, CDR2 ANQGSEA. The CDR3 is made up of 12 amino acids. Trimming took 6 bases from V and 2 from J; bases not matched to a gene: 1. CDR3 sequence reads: CSVGQGNQPQHF. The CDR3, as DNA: TGCAGCGTCGGACAGGGCAATCAGCCCCAGCATTTT.

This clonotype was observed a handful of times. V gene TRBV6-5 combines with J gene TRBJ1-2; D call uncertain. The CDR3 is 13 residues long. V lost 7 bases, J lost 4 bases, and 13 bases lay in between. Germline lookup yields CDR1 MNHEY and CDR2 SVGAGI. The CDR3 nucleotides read TGTGCCAGCACCCTCGGGGAGGGCTATGGCTACACCTTC. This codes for CASTLGEGYGYTF.

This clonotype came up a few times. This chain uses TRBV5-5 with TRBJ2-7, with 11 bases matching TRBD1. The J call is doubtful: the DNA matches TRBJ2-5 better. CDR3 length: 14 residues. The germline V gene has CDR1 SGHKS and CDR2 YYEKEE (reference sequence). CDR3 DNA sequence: TGTGCCAGCAGACTTGGACAGGGGGCTGAGACCCAGTACTTC. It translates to CASRLGQGAETQYF.

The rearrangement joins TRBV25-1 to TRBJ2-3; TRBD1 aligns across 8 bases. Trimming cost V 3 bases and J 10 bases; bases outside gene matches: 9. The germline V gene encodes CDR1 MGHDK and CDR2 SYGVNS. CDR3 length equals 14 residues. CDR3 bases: TGTGCCAGCAGTGAGTTCCTGGGACAGGTATCGCAGTATTTT. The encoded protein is CASSEFLGQVSQYF.